This T cell receptor beta chain was identified during a study of shared clonotypes between healthy human individuals. The CDR3 spans 14 residues. The germline V gene has CDR1 SNHLY and CDR2 FYNNEI. V shed 3 bases and J shed 0 bases, with 9 bases lying between them. Only in-frame clones appear in the TCRdb table, and some are missing; sequencing was by immunoSEQ multiplex PCR. The sample holds more than 450,000 clones, about four fifths seen once. The sample taken for sequencing was PBMCs. This receptor was taken from a woman aged 35 to 49 in good health. Some clones in this sample may be carry-over from other donors' samples. The chain carries TRBV2 and TRBJ2-7; D may be TRBD1 (6 bases). This CDR3 is CASSDQGTSYEQYF. The CDR3 DNA is TGTGCCAGCAGTGATCAGGGGACCTCCTACGAGCAGTACTTC.